Below are 5 T cell receptor beta chains sequenced from a single sample in a study of long-term antiretroviral therapy in people with HIV (dated by TCRdb to 2021 to 2024). Sequencing of the TRB variable region was done with the immunoSEQ hsTCRB v3.0 assay at survey level resolution. TCRdb limited this immuneACCESS table to in-frame rearrangements with V and J called. A share of clones is missing; checked studies link under half to unresolved V genes, and the rest is unexplained. This sample holds more than 25,000 clones; under 85% were observed only once. The top ten hold over 8.5% of the sample. Here the sequenced sample was unsorted PBMCs, taken 2.1 years after starting antiretroviral therapy. The receptors were sampled from a young man with HIV.

This clone appeared a single time. V usage is TRBV30 and J usage is TRBJ1-1; D remains unclear. The CDR3 extends over 14 amino acids. CDR1 is GTSNPN, CDR2 SVGIG, per germline (reference sequence). The V end was cut by 0 bases, the J end by 1 base, with 9 bases between. This CDR3 reads CAWSVGRRNTEAFF. CDR3 DNA: TGTGCCTGGAGTGTCGGCAGAAGGAACACTGAAGCTTTCTTT.

The chain uses TRBV6-6 and TRBJ1-2; D unclear. Germline V gene sequence: CDR1 MNHNY, CDR2 SVGAGI (reference sequence). The CDR3 is 13 amino acids. V was cut by 5 bases and J by 4 bases, with 11 bases left in between. The CDR3 nucleotides read TGTGCCAGCAGTCTTCCATCAGGCTATGGCTACACCTTC. Translated: CASSLPSGYGYTF.

The chain is built from TRBV4-2 and TRBJ2-2; D might be TRBD2 (5 bases). V was pared by 1 base and J by 5 bases, with 11 bases between. This CDR3 spans 15 amino acids. Germline assignment: CDR1 LGHNA and CDR2 YNFKEQ. The CDR3 is CASSQAVGETGELFF. The CDR3 region has the DNA TGTGCCAGCAGCCAAGCGGTCGGGGAGACCGGGGAGCTGTTTTTT.

Here the CDR3 reads CASSIAPTGGWGYSNQPQHF. DNA of the CDR3: TGTGCCAGTAGTATAGCTCCGACAGGGGGCTGGGGTTATAGCAATCAGCCCCAGCATTTT. The chain uses TRBV19 and TRBJ1-5; 10 bases map to TRBD1. Germline V gives CDR1 LNHDA, CDR2 SQIVND (reference sequence). The CDR3 spans 20 residues. V lost 1 base and J lost 0; bases outside the gene matches: 12.

About this clone: This sample includes further DNA sequences coding for the same CDR3. This chain connects TRBV5-4 to TRBJ2-5, with TRBD2 identical over 8 bases. V gave up 1 base and J gave up 1 base; unmatched junction bases: 6. Germline CDR1 reads SGHNT; CDR2 reads YYREEE (reference sequence). CDR3 length equals 16 residues. CDR3 bases: TGTGCCAGCAGCTTGTCCCAGCGGGGGCCCCAAGAGACCCAGTACTTC. The encoded protein is CASSLSQRGPQETQYF.